What follows describes a single T cell receptor (beta chain). These data come from a study of blood T cell repertoires in COVID-19. Assay: immunoSEQ multiplex PCR; the TCRdb copy retains only in-frame clones and omits some. The sample records roughly 300,000 clones, 80% to 90% being singletons. Sequencing was done on a sample of peripheral blood. This TCR came from a young woman with COVID-19, enrolled during active disease.

The chain's CDR3 is CATEGGTGVRSSYGYTF. The CDR3 DNA reads as TGTGCCACCGAGGGAGGGACAGGGGTAAGGAGTAGCTATGGCTACACCTTC. This sequence joins TRBV28 and TRBJ1-2; 10 bases line up with TRBD1. V was pared by 10 bases and J by 4 bases, with 18 bases of the junction left unmatched. This CDR3 contains 17 residues. Germline V gene data show CDR1 as MDHEN and CDR2 as SYDVKM.